This entry features one T cell receptor beta chain sequence. At one end the junction does not follow the germline gene, possibly because of a read error. This sample was included in a study of T cell changes during pregnancy in multiple sclerosis. The CDR3 runs 15 residues. Germline loops: CDR1 SNHLY, CDR2 FYNNEI. Only in-frame clones appear in the TCRdb table, and some are missing; sequencing was by immunoSEQ multiplex PCR. In the table there are around 96,000 clones, around 92% of which are singletons. This receptor was identified in a female donor with multiple sclerosis, enrolled in a pregnancy study. This sequence joins TRBV2 and TRBJ1-5, with 10 bases that match TRBD1. The starting material was peripheral blood, obtained in the third trimester of pregnancy. CDR3 in DNA: TGTGCCAGCAGTCAGGAGAGGTCCGGGACAGGGGAGACCTCATTT. This gives the protein CASSQERSGTGETSF.